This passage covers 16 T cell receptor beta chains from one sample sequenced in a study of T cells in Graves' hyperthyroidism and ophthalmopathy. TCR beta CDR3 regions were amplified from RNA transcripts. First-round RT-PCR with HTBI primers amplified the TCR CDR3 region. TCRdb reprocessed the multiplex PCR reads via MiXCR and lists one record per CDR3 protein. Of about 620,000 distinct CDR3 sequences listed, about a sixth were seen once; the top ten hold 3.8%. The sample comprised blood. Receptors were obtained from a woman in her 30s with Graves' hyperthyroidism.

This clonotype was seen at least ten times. The CDR3 bases are TGTGCCAGCAGACTCAACGTTGGTCAGCCCCAGCATTTT. Protein product: CASRLNVGQPQHF. This rearrangement joins TRBV28 to TRBJ1-5; D gene ambiguous. V lost 6 bases, J lost 6 bases, and 12 bases lay in between. This CDR3 comprises 13 residues. Germline V gene sequence: CDR1 MDHEN, CDR2 SYDVKM.

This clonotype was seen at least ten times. CDR3 residues: CSVENRAGQPQHF. In nucleotides, the CDR3 is TGCAGCGTTGAGAATAGGGCCGGTCAGCCCCAGCATTTT. The rearrangement joins TRBV29-1 to TRBJ1-5; no definite D call. The CDR3 extends over 13 amino acids. Germline assignment: CDR1 SQVTM and CDR2 ANQGSEA. V lost 3 bases, J lost 6 bases, and 12 bases lay in between.

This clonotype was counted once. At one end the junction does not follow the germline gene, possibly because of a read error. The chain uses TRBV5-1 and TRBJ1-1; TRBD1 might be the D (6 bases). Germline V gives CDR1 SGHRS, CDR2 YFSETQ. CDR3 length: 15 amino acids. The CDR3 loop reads CASSPGGQGNTEAFF. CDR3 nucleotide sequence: TGTGCCAGCAGCCCGGGGGGCCAAGGGAACACTGAAGCTTTCTTT.

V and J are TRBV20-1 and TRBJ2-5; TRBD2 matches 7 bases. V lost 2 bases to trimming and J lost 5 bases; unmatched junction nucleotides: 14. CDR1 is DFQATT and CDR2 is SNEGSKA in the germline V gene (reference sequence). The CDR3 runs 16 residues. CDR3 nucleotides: TGCAGTGCTAGAAACTCCCAAAGGGCCGGGGGGGAGACCCAGTACTTC. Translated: CSARNSQRAGGETQYF.

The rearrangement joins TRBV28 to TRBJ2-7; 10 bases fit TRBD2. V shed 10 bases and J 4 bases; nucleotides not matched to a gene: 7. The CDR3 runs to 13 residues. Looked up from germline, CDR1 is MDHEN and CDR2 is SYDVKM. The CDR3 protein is CATSSGSSYEQYF. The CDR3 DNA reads TGTGCCACCTCTAGCGGGAGTTCGTACGAGCAGTACTTC.

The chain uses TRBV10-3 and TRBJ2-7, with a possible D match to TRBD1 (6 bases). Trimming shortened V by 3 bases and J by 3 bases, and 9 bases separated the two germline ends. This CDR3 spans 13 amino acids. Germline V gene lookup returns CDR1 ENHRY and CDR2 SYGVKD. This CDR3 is CAISEMGHYEQYF. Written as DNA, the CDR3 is TGTGCCATCAGTGAAATGGGACACTACGAGCAGTACTTC.

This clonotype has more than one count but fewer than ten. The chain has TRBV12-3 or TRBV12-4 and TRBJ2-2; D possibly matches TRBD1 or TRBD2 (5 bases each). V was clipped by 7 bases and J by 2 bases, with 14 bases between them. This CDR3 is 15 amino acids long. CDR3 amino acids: CASKMGLANTGELFF. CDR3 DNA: TGTGCCAGCAAAATGGGGCTAGCAAACACCGGGGAGCTGTTTTTT.

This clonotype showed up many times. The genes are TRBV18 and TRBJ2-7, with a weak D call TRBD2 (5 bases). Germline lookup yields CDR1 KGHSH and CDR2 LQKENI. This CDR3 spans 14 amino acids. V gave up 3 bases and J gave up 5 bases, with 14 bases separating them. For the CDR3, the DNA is TGTGCCAGCTCACCGGGAGCCCCGGCGAACGAGCAGTACTTC. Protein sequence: CASSPGAPANEQYF.

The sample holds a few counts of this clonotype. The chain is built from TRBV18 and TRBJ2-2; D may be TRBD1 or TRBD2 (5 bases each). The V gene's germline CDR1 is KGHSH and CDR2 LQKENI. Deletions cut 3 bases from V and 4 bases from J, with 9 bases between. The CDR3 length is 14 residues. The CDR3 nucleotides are TGTGCCAGCTCACCGGGACCCAGCACCGGGGAGCTGTTTTTT. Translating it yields CASSPGPSTGELFF.

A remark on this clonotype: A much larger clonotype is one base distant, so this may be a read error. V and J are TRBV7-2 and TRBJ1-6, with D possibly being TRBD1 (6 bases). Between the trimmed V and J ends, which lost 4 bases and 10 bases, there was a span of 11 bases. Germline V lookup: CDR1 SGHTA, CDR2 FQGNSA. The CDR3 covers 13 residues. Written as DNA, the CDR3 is TGTGCCAGCAGCTCAATAGGGGGGTCACCCCTCCACTTT. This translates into CASSSIGGSPLHF.

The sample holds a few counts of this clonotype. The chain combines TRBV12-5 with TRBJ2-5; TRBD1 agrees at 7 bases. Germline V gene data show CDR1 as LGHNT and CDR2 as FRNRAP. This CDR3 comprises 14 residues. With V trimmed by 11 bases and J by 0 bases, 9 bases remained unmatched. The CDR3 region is CAAHHRGNQETQYF. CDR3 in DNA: TGTGCTGCACACCACAGGGGAAACCAAGAGACCCAGTACTTC.

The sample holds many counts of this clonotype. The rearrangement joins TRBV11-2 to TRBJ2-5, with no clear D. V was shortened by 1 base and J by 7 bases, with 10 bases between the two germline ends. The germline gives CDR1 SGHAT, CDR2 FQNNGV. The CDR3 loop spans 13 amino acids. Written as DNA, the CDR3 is TGTGCCAGCAGCTTAGCCTCCGTACCGACCCAGTACTTC. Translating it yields CASSLASVPTQYF.

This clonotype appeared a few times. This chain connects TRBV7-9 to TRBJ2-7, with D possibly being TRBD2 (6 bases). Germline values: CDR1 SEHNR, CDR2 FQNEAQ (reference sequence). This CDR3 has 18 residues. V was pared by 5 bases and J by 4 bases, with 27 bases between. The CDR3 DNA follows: TGTGCCAGCAGCCCAATAACCATAAGGGACTTGAGGCGATACGAGCAGTACTTC. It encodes CASSPITIRDLRRYEQYF.

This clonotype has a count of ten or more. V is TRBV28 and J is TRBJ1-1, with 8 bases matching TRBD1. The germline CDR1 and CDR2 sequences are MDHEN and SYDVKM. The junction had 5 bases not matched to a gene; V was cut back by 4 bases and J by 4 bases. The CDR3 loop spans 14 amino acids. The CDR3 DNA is TGTGCCAGCAGTTACAGGGGGTCGAGCACTGAAGCTTTCTTT. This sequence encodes CASSYRGSSTEAFF.

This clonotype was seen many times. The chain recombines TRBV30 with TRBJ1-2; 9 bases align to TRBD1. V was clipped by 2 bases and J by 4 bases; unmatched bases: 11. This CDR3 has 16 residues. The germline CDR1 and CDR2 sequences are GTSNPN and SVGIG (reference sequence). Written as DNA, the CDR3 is TGTGCCTGGAGTTTTACAGGGGGCCCCCCCGTCTATGGCTACACCTTC. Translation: CAWSFTGGPPVYGYTF.

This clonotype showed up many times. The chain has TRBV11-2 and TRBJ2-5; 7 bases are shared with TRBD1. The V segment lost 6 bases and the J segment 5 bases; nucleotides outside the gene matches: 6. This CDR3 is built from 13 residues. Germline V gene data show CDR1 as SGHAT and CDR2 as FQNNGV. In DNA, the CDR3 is TGTGCCAGCAGACCGGGGACAGTCGAGACCCAGTACTTC. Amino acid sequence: CASRPGTVETQYF.